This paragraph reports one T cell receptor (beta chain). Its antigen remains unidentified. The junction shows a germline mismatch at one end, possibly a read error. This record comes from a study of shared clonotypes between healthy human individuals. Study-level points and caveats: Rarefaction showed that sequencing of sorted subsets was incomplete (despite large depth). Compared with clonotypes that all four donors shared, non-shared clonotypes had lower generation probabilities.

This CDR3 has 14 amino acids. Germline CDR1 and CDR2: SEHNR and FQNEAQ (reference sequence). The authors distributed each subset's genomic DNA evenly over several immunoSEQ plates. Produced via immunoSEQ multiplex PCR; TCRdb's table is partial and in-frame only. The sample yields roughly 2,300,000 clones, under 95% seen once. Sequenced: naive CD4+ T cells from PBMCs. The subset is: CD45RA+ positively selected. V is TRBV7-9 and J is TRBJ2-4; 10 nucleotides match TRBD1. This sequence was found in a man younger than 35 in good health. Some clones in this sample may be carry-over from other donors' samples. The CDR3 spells CASSSFRDRGYRDF. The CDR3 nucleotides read TGTGCCAGCAGCTCATTTCGGGACAGGGGTTACAGGGACTTC.